This T cell receptor (beta chain) was sequenced for a study of graft-versus-host responses after intestinal transplantation. Study summary: Grafts were multivisceral, liver-intestinal, or isolated intestinal. Findings and limits, study-wide: Allografts of patients with graft-donor T cell macrochimerism showed high graft-versus-host to host-versus-graft clone ratios.

Libraries were prepared by immunoSEQ multiplex PCR; TCRdb keeps only in-frame clonotypes and omits some of them. The data show tens of thousands of clones, with 91% seen just once and 5% to 7% held by the top ten. The CDR3 sequence is 13 residues long. Germline V gene sequence: CDR1 MNHEY, CDR2 SVGAGI. V was trimmed by 5 bases and J by 5 bases, leaving 12 bases between them. A note on this clone: What it binds is unknown. Other DNA sequences from this sample encode an identical CDR3 as well.

The V gene is TRBV6-5, the J gene TRBJ1-2; the D is unclear. The sequence was obtained from a human patient who received an intestinal transplant, so some T cells may come from the graft donor. The sample here was PBMCs, taken approximately 97 weeks after intestinal transplant. The CDR3: CASSITGVYGYTF. The CDR3 region has the DNA TGTGCCAGCAGTATTACGGGCGTTTATGGCTACACCTTC.